Many counts were recorded for the clone carrying this TCR beta chain. This entry belongs to a study of neurological immune-mediated disorders. The authors made cDNA by 5'RACE with 10-nucleotide random UMIs. TCRdb processed the 5' RACE reads anew with MiXCR; each CDR3 protein has one entry. The sample has some 32,000 distinct CDR3 sequences; around 16% are singletons. The germline V gene encodes CDR1 MNHEY and CDR2 SVGEGT. V lost 6 bases to trimming and J lost 0 bases; unmatched junction nucleotides: 5. The CDR3 consists of 16 residues. Sequencing input: PBMCs. The J gene is TRBJ2-2, the V gene TRBV6-2 or TRBV6-3; 9 positions match TRBD1. The sequence was obtained from a man aged 65-85 years in good health. CDR3 sequence reads: CASRTDRGTNTGELFF. In nucleotides, the CDR3 is TGTGCCAGCAGAACAGACAGGGGGACGAACACCGGGGAGCTGTTTTTT.